The 16 T cell receptor beta chains in this list originate from one sample, sequenced in a study of STAT5B mutations in CD4+ large granular lymphocyte leukemia. Only in-frame clones appear in the TCRdb table, and some are missing; sequencing was by immunoSEQ multiplex PCR. The sample shows about 48,000 clones, about 70% of them seen only once. Material: CD4+ T cells from blood buffy coats. These receptors were taken from a human donor in good health.

This chain connects TRBV1 to TRBJ1-5. TRBV1 is a pseudogene segment. The CDR3 length is 16 residues. CDR3 sequence: CTSSPPRGWGNQPQHF. As DNA, the CDR3 is TGCACCAGCAGCCCCCCACGGGGGTGGGGCAATCAGCCCCAGCATTTT.

The J gene is TRBJ1-4, the V gene TRBV30; 7 bases match TRBD1. Germline V gene lookup returns CDR1 GTSNPN and CDR2 SVGIG (reference sequence). V gave up 2 bases and J gave up 5 bases; unmatched junction bases: 5. This CDR3 spans 14 amino acids. The CDR3 region has the DNA TGTGCCTGGAGTTGGAGACAGGGCAATGAAAAACTGTTTTTT. It yields the protein CAWSWRQGNEKLFF.

The chain joins TRBV6-6 to TRBJ2-3; no definite D call. CDR1 MNHNY and CDR2 SVGAGI come from the germline V gene (reference sequence). V shed 10 bases and J shed 2 bases, with 16 bases lying between them. This CDR3 comprises 14 residues. CDR3 protein: CAISLGGDTDTQYF. The CDR3 DNA is TGTGCCATATCCCTGGGTGGGGACACAGATACGCAGTATTTT.

The chain uses TRBV28 and TRBJ2-7; 7 bases are a match to TRBD1. V gave up 3 bases and J gave up 6 bases; unmatched junction bases: 8. Germline-derived CDR1 and CDR2 are MDHEN and SYDVKM. The CDR3 spans 14 residues. CDR3 in amino acids: CASSFSDRASEQYV. The CDR3 bases are TGTGCCAGCAGTTTCTCCGACAGGGCCTCCGAGCAGTACGTC.

V and J are TRBV19 and TRBJ2-3, with D possibly being TRBD1 or TRBD2 (6 bases each). V lost 4 bases and J lost 6, with 14 bases in between. The CDR3 sequence is 14 residues long. Per germline, CDR1 LNHDA and CDR2 SQIVND (reference sequence). CDR3 DNA: TGTGCCAGTAGTAAGGCCCAGGGGAGGGATACGCAGTATTTT. It encodes CASSKAQGRDTQYF.

A few counts support this clone. This chain links TRBV28 with TRBJ1-1, with unresolved D. This CDR3 spans 12 amino acids. V lost 2 bases, J lost 2 bases, and 3 bases lay in between. Germline loops: CDR1 MDHEN, CDR2 SYDVKM. CDR3 residues: CASSLSNTEAFF. The CDR3 DNA is TGTGCCAGCAGTTTAAGCAACACTGAAGCTTTCTTT.

This clone was counted only a few times. The chain is built from TRBV5-1 and TRBJ2-2; 10 nucleotides line up with TRBD1. After removal of 3 bases from V and 5 bases from J, the junction contained 7 bases not matched to a gene. The CDR3 runs 16 residues. Per germline, CDR1 SGHRS and CDR2 YFSETQ. The CDR3 region is CASSSGQGLGTGELFF. CDR3 nucleotides: TGCGCCAGCAGCTCGGGACAGGGGTTGGGAACCGGGGAGCTGTTTTTT.

The CDR3 reads CASSLAGTDYTEAFF. The CDR3 DNA is TGTGCCAGCAGCTTAGCAGGGACAGATTACACTGAAGCTTTCTTT. The chain employs TRBV7-2 and TRBJ1-1; 7 bases line up with TRBD1. The CDR3 sequence is 15 residues long. The J segment lost 3 bases and the V segment lost 0 bases, leaving 4 bases of the junction unmatched. Germline values: CDR1 SGHTA, CDR2 FQGNSA.

The V gene is TRBV10-3, the J gene TRBJ1-5; unclear D gene. From germline, CDR1 is ENHRY and CDR2 SYGVKD. The CDR3 consists of 12 residues. The germline V and J ends were trimmed by 10 bases and 5 bases, with 12 bases remaining between them. The CDR3 is CATRGNDQPQHF. In DNA form, the CDR3 reads TGTGCCACCAGAGGGAATGATCAGCCCCAGCATTTT.

This chain joins TRBV18 and TRBJ2-6, with TRBD2 identical over 11 bases. Germline V gene sequence: CDR1 KGHSH, CDR2 LQKENI. Trimming cost V 1 base and J 1 base; bases outside gene matches: 3. The CDR3 has 18 residues. CDR3 coding DNA: TGTGCCAGCTCACCACTAGCGGGGGGGCTATCTGGGGCCAACGTCCTGACTTTC. It translates to CASSPLAGGLSGANVLTF.

The chain combines TRBV29-1 with TRBJ1-1; the D is unclear. Trimming took 5 bases from V and 1 from J, leaving 8 bases between them. Germline V CDR1 and CDR2: SQVTM, ANQGSEA. This CDR3 has 12 amino acids. The CDR3 DNA reads as TGCAGCGTTTCATCGGGGAACACTGAAGCTTTCTTT. Protein product: CSVSSGNTEAFF.

This chain links TRBV10-2 with TRBJ2-1, with 11 bases that match TRBD2. This CDR3 comprises 14 residues. Germline V gene lookup returns CDR1 WSHSY and CDR2 SAAADI. The V and J ends lost 6 bases and 4 bases, in that order; junction bases with no gene match: 2. In nucleotides, the CDR3 is TGCGCCAGCAGGGTAGCGGGGGGGTACAATGAGCAGTTCTTC. It is translated as CASRVAGGYNEQFF.

The chain uses TRBV5-3 and TRBJ2-2, with TRBD2 matching 12 bases. TRBV5-3 is identified as an open reading frame with a role that is uncertain. The CDR3 is 17 amino acids. V dropped 1 base and J dropped 0; count of bases not matched to a gene: 1. CDR3: CARSLTSGGPNTGELFF. CDR3 in DNA: TGTGCCAGAAGCTTGACTAGCGGGGGGCCGAACACCGGGGAGCTGTTTTTT.

The rearrangement uses TRBV5-6 and TRBJ1-4; D possibly corresponds to TRBD1 (5 bases). Trimming cost V 1 base and J 7 bases, with 8 bases left between them. The CDR3 has 13 amino acids. CDR1 SGHDT and CDR2 YYEEEE come from the germline V gene. CDR3 in DNA: TGTGCCAGCAGCTTGTCCGGGGCTGAAAAACTGTTTTTT. Translating gives CASSLSGAEKLFF.

The V gene is TRBV27, the J gene TRBJ2-7; the D gene is possibly TRBD1 (5 bases). V was pared by 1 base and J by 6 bases, with 10 bases between. CDR1 and CDR2 (germline): MNHEY, SMNVEV (reference sequence). This CDR3 has 13 amino acids. CDR3 bases: TGTGCCAGCAGTTTATTAGGCAGGGCCGAGCAGTACTTC. Its translation: CASSLLGRAEQYF.

The CDR3 region has the DNA TGTGCCACCTCTCCTGAGGGTTCTGGGGCCAACGTCCTGACTTTC. As protein: CATSPEGSGANVLTF. The chain joins TRBV18 to TRBJ2-6; TRBD2 might be the D (5 bases). The germline CDR1 and CDR2 sequences are KGHSH and LQKENI. The CDR3 runs to 15 residues. Trimming pared 10 bases from V and 1 base from J, leaving 14 bases between.